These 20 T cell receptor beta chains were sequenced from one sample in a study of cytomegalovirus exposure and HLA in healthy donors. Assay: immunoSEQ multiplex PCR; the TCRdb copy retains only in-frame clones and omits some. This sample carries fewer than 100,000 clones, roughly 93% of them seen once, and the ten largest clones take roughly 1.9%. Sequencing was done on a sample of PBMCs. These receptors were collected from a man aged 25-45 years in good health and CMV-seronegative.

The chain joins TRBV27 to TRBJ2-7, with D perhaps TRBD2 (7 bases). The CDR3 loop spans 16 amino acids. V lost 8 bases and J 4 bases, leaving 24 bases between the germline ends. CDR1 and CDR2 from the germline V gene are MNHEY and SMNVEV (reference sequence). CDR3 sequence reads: CASGREGGRTLYEQYF. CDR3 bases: TGTGCCAGCGGAAGGGAGGGGGGGAGGACTTTGTACGAGCAGTACTTC.

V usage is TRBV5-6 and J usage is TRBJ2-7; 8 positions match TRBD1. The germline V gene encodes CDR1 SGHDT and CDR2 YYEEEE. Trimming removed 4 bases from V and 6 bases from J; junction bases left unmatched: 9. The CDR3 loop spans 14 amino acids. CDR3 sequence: CASSHGQGNGEQYF. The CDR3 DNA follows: TGTGCCAGCAGCCACGGACAGGGAAACGGCGAGCAGTACTTC.

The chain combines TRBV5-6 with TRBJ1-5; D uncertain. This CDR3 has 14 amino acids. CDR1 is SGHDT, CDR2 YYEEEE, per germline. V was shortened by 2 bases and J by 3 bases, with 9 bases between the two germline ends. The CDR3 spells CASSLRLTNQPQHF. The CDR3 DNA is TGTGCCAGCAGCTTAAGACTGACCAATCAGCCCCAGCATTTT.

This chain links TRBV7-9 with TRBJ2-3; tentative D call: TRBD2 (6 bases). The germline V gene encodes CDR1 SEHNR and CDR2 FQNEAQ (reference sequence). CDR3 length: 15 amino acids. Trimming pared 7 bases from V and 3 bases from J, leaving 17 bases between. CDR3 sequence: CASTWDSGKTDTQYF. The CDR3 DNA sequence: TGTGCCAGCACTTGGGATAGCGGTAAAACAGATACGCAGTATTTT. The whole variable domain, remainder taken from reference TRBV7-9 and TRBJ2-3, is DTGVSQNPRHKITKRGQNVTFRCDPISEHNRLYWYRQTLGQGPEFLTYFQNEAQLEKSRLLSDRFSAERPKGSFSTLEIQRTEQGDSAMYLCASTWDSGKTDTQYFGPGTRLTVL.

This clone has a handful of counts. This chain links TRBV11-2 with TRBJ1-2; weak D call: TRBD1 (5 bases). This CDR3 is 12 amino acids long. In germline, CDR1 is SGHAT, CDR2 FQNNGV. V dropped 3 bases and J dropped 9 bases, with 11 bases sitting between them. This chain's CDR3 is CASSFGGVRYTF. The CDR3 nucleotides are TGTGCCAGCAGCTTCGGGGGGGTCCGCTACACCTTC. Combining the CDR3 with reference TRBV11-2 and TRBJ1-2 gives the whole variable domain EAGVAQSPRYKIIEKRQSVAFWCNPISGHATLYWYQQILGQGPKLLIQFQNNGVVDDSQLPKDRFSAERLKGVDSTLKIQPAKLEDSAVYLCASSFGGVRYTFGSGTRLTVV.

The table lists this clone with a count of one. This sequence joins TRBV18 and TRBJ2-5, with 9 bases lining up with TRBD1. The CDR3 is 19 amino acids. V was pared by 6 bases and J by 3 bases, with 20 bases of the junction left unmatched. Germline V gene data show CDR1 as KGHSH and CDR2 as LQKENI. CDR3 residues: CASSPGTGTMYYEEETQYF. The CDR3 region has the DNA TGTGCCAGCTCCCCCGGGACAGGGACCATGTACTATGAGGAAGAGACCCAGTACTTC. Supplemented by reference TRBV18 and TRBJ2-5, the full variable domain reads NAGVMQNPRHLVRRRGQEARLRCSPMKGHSHVYWYRQLPEEGLKFMVYLQKENIIDESGMPKERFSAEFPKEGPSILRIQQVVRGDSAAYFCASSPGTGTMYYEEETQYFGPGTRLLVL.

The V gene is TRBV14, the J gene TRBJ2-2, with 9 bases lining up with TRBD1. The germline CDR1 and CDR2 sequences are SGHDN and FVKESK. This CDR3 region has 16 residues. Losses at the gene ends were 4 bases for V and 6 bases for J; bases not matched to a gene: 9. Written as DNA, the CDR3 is TGTGCCAGCAGCCGAATAACAGGGGGCTGGGCCGGGGAGCTGTTTTTT. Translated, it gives CASSRITGGWAGELFF.

CDR3 in amino acids: CASRDPIRDRAKIYGYTF. CDR3 sequence (DNA): TGTGCCAGTAGAGATCCGATCCGGGACAGGGCGAAAATCTATGGCTACACCTTC. The V gene is TRBV19, the J gene TRBJ1-2; 9 nucleotides agree with TRBD1. The CDR3 has 18 residues. The J segment lost 4 bases and the V segment lost 6 bases, leaving 18 bases of the junction unmatched. Germline lookup yields CDR1 LNHDA and CDR2 SQIVND (reference sequence).

This chain's CDR3 is CASSLIHRDSLSLHF. DNA for the CDR3: TGTGCCAGTAGTCTTATACACCGGGACAGCTTATCCCTCCACTTT. This chain joins TRBV19 and TRBJ1-6; 7 positions agree with TRBD1. Per germline, CDR1 LNHDA and CDR2 SQIVND (reference sequence). The J segment lost 14 bases and the V segment lost 5 bases, leaving 15 bases of the junction unmatched. The CDR3 is 15 amino acids.

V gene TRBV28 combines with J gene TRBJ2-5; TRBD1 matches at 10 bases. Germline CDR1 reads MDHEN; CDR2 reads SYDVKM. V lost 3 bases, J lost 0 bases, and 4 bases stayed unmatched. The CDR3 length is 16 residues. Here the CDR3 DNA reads TGTGCCAGCAGTTTCCATGGACAGGGGGACCAAGAGACCCAGTACTTC. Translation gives CASSFHGQGDQETQYF.

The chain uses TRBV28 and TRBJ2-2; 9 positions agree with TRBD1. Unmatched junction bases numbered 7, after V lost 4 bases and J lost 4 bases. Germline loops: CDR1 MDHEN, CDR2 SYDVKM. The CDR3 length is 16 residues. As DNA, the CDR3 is TGTGCCAGCAGTTCCTCCGGACAGGGGCCCACCGGGGAGCTGTTTTTT. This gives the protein CASSSSGQGPTGELFF.

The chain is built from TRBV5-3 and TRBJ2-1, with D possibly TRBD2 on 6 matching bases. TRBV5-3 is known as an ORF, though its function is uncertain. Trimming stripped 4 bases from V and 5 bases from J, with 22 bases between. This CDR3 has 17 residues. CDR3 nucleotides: TGTGCCAGAAGCCGATTGAAGTGGCGGGACCTACACAATGAGCAGTTCTTC. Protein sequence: CARSRLKWRDLHNEQFF.

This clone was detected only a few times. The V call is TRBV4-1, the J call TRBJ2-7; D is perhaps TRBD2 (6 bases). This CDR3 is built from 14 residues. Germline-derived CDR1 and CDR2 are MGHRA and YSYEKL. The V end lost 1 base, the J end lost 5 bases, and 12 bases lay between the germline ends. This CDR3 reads CASSQGLATDEQYF. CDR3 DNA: TGCGCCAGCAGCCAAGGGCTAGCGACGGACGAGCAGTACTTC.

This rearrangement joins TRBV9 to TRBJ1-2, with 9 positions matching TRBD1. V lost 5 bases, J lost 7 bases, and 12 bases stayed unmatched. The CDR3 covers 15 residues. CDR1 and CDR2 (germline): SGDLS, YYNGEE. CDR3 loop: CASRPGQGGLGGYTF. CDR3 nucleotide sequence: TGTGCCAGCAGACCGGGACAGGGTGGTTTAGGTGGCTACACCTTC.

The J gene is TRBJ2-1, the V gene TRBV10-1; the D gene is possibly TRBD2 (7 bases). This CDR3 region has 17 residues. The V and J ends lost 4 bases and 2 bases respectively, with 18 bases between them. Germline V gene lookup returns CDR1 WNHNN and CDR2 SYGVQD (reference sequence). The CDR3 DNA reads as TGCGCCAGCAGTGGGGGGGGGCGTCTCGGGCCCTACAATGAGCAGTTCTTC. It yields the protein CASSGGGRLGPYNEQFF.

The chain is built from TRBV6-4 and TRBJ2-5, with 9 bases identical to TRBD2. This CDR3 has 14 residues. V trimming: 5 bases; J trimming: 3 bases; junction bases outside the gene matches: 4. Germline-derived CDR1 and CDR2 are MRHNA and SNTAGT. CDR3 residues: CASSPSGGKETQYF. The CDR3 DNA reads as TGTGCCAGCAGTCCAAGCGGGGGGAAAGAGACCCAGTACTTC.

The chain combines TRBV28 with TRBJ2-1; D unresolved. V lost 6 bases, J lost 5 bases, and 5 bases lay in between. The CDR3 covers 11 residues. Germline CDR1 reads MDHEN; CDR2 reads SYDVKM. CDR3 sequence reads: CASRADNEQFF. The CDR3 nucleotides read TGTGCCAGCAGGGCGGACAATGAGCAGTTCTTC.

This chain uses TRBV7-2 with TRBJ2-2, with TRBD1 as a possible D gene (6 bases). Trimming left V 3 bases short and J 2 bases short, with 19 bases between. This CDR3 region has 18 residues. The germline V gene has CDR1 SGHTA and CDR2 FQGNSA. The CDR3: CASSLYFLGAANTGELFF. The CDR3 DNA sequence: TGTGCCAGCAGCTTGTATTTCCTGGGGGCAGCTAACACCGGGGAGCTGTTTTTT.

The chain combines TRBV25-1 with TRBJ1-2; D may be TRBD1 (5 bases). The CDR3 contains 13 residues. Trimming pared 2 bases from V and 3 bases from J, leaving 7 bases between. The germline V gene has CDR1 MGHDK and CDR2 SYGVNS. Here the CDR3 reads CASSEQGYYGYTF. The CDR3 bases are TGTGCCAGCAGTGAACAGGGTTACTATGGCTACACCTTC.

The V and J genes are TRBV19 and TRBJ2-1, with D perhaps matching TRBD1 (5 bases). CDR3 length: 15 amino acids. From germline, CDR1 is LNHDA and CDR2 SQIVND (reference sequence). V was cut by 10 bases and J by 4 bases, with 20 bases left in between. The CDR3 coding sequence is TGTGCCACCAAGGGGTCAGGTCGGAGTTACAATGAGCAGTTCTTC. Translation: CATKGSGRSYNEQFF.